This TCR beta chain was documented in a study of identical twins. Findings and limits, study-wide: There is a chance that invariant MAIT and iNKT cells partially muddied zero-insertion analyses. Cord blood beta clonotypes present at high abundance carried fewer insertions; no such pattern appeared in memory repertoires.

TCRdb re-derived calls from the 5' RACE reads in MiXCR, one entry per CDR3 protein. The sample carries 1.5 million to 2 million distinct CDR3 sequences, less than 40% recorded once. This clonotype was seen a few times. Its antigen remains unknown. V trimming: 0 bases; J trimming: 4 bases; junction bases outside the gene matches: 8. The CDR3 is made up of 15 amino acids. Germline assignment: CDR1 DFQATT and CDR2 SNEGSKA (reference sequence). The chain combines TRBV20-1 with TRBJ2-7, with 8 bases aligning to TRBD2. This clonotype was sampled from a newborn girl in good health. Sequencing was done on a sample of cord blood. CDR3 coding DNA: TGCAGTGCTAGAGAGGCTAGCGGGCTTTCTTACGAGCAGTACTTC. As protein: CSAREASGLSYEQYF.